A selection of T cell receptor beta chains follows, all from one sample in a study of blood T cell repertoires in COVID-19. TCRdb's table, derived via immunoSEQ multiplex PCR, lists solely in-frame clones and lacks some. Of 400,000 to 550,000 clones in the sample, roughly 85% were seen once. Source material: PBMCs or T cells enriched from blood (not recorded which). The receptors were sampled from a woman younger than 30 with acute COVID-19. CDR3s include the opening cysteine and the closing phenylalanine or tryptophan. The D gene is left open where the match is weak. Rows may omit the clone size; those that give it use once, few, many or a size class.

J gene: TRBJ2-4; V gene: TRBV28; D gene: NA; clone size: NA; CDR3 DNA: TGTGCCAGCAGGTTCGGTGCCAAAAACATTCAGTACTTC; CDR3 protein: CASRFGAKNIQYF
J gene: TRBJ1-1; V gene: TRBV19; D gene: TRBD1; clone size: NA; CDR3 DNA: TGTGCCAGTAGTGCTCGGGACAGCCAGAACACTGAAGCTTTCTTT; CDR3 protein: CASSARDSQNTEAFF
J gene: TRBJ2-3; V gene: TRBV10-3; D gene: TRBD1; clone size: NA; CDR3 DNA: TGTGCCATCAGCCCACAGGGGGCTGACACAGATACGCAGTATTTT; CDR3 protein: CAISPQGADTDTQYF
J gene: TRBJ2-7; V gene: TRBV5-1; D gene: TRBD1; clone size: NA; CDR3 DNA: TGCGCCAGCAGCACTCAGGACAGGACCCACGAGCAGTACTTC; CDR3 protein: CASSTQDRTHEQYF
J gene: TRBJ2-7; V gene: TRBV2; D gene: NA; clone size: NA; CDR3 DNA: TGTGCCAGCAGTGAAGGGAGGCGGAAGCAGTACTTC; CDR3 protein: CASSEGRRKQYF
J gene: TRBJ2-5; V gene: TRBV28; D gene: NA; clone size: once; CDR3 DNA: TGTGCCAGCAGTTTCGGAGTTAGGCTAGATACCCAGTACTTC; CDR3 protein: CASSFGVRLDTQYF
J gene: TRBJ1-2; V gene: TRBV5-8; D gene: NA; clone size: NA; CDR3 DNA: TGTGCCAGCAGCTTATACGAAAATTTAACTCCAAACTATGGCTACACCTTC; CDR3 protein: CASSLYENLTPNYGYTF
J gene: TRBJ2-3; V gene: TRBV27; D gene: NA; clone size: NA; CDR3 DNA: TGTGCCAGCAGTTTACTAGGAGGGCCAGATACGCAGTATTTT; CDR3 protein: CASSLLGGPDTQYF
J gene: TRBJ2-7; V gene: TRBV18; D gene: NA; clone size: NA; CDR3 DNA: TGTGCCAGCTCACCCTTGACTAGTTTCGAGATCCACGAGCAGTACTTC; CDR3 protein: CASSPLTSFEIHEQYF
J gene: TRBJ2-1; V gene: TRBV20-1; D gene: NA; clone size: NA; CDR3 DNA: TGCAGTGCTAGTCGCTCCTACAATGAGCAGTTCTTC; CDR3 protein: CSASRSYNEQFF
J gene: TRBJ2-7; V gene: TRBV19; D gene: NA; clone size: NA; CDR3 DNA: TGTGCCAGTAGTACCCGGGGGGCAACAATCATCCACGAGCAGTACTTC; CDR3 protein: CASSTRGATIIHEQYF
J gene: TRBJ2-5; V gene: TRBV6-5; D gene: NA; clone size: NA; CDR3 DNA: TGTGCCAGCAGCAGAACAATTACGGAGACCCAGTACTTC; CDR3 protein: CASSRTITETQYF
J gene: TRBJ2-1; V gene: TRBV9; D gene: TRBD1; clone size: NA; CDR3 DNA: TGTGCCAGCAGCTATGGGACAGACAATGAGCAGTTCTTC; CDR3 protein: CASSYGTDNEQFF
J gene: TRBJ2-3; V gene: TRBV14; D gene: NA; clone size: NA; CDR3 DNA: TGTGCCAGCAGCCCCTCGACTGGTAATACGCAGTATTTT; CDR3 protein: CASSPSTGNTQYF
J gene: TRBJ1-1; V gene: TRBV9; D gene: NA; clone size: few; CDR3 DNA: TGTGCCAGCAGCCCGGACATACGTTACACTGAAGCTTTCTTT; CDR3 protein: CASSPDIRYTEAFF
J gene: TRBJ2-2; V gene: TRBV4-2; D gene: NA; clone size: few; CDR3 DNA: TGTGCCAGCAGCCAAGAAGTGCAGCGGATAAACACCGGGGAGCTGTTTTTT; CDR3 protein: CASSQEVQRINTGELFF
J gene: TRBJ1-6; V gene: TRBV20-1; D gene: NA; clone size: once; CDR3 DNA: TGCAGTGCTAGAGAAGCGCGTACCCTCCACTTT; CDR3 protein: CSAREARTLHF
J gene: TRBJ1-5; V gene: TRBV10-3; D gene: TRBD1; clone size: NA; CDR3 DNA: TGTGCCATCAGTGATAAGGGGGCCTATCAGCCCCAGCATTTT; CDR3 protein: CAISDKGAYQPQHF
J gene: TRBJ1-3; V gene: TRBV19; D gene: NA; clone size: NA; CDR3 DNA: TGTGCCAGTAAGGAACAGCTCTCTGGAAACACCATATATTTT; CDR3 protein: CASKEQLSGNTIYF
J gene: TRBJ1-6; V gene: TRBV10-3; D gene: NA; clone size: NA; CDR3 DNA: TGTGCCACCTCGCAAGGGGACTTGAGAAATTCACCCCTCCACTTT; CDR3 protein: CATSQGDLRNSPLHF
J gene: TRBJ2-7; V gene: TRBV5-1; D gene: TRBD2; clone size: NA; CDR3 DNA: TGCGCCAGCAGCTTGGCTAGCGGGAGTCCCTACGAGCAGTACTTC; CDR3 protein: CASSLASGSPYEQYF
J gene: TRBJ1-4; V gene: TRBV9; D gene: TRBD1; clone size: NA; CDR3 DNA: TGTGCCAGCAGCGCACAGGGGGTTACGGGTGAAAAACTGTTTTTT; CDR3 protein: CASSAQGVTGEKLFF
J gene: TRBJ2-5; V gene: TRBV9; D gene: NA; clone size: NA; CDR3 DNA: TGTGCCAGCAGCGTAGGCGGTACAGGGAAAGAAGAGACCCAGTACTTC; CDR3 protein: CASSVGGTGKEETQYF
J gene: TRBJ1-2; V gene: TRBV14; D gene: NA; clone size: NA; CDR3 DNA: TGTGCCAGCAGCCAAGGTGGCCGGGACACCTTC; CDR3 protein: CASSQGGRDTF
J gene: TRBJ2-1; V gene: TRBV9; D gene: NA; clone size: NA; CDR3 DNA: TGTGCCAGCAGCCCGGGCTCCTACAATGAGCAGTTCTTC; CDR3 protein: CASSPGSYNEQFF
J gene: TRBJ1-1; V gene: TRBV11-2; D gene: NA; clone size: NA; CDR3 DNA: TGTGCCAGCAGCTTTGGGGCCGCGAACACTGAAGCTTTCTTT; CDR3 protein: CASSFGAANTEAFF
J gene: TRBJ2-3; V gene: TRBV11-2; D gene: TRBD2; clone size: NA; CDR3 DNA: TGTGCCAGCAGCTTAGTAAAAAGCGGGAGGCAAGATACGCAGTATTTT; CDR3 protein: CASSLVKSGRQDTQYF
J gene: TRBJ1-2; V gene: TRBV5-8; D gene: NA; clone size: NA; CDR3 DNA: TGTGCCAGCAGCTTTCGGACAGCGAATATTGGGGGCTACACCTTC; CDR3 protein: CASSFRTANIGGYTF
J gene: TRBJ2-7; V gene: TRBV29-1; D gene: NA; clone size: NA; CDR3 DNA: TGCAGCGTTTGGTCAGCCTACGAGCAGTACTTC; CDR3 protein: CSVWSAYEQYF
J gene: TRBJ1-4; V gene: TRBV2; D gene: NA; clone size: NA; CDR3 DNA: TGTGCCAGCCGCAGGACAGCCGGGGAAAAACTGTTTTTT; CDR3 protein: CASRRTAGEKLFF
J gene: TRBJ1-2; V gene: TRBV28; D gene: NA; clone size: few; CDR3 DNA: TGTGCCAGCAGCTCCGGGGGGCCGCCTTCTAACTATGGCTACACCTTC; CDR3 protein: CASSSGGPPSNYGYTF
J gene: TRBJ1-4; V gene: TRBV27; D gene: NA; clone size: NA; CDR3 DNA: TGTGCCAGCAGTGGCTGGCCAAACGAAAAACTGTTTTTT; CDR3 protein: CASSGWPNEKLFF
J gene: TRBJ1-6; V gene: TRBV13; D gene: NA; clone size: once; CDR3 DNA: TGTGCCAGCAGTACAGGGCATTCACCCCTCCACTTT; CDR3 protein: CASSTGHSPLHF
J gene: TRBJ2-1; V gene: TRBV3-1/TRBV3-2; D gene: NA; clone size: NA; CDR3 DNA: TGTGCCAGCAGCCAAGGGCTAGCTGGGGAGCAGTTCTTC; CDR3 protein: CASSQGLAGEQFF
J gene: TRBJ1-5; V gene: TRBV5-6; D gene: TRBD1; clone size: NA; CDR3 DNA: TGTGCCAGCAGCCAAGGGGGCAAACCCCAGCATTTT; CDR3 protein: CASSQGGKPQHF
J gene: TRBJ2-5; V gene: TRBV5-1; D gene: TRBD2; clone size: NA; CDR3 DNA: TGCGCCAGCAGCGGCGGGACTAGCGGGAGAGGGGGCCAAGAGACCCAGTACTTC; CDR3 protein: CASSGGTSGRGGQETQYF
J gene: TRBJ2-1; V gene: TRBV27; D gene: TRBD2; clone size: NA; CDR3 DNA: TGTGCCAGCAGCCTAGCGGGAGCTTATGGTGAGCAGTTCTTC; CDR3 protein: CASSLAGAYGEQFF
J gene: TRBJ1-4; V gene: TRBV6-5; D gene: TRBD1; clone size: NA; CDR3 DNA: TGTGCCAGCAGCAGACAGGGAAATGAAAAACTGTTTTTT; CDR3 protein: CASSRQGNEKLFF
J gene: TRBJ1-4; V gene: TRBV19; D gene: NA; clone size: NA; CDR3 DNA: TGTGCCAGTAAGGAACAGCCAAATGAAAAACTGTTTTTT; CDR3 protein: CASKEQPNEKLFF
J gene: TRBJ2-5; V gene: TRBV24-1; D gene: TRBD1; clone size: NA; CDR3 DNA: TGTGCCACCAGTCGCGGGACAGGGTCAGAGACCCAGTACTTC; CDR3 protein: CATSRGTGSETQYF
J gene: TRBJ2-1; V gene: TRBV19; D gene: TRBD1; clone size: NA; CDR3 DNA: TGTGCCAGAACGAAAAGGCCCCCCCAGGGGGCTGATGAGCAGTTCTTC; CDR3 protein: CARTKRPPQGADEQFF
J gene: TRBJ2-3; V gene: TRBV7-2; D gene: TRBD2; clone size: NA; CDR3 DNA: TGTGCCAGCAGCTTAGTTTTAGCGGGGGAGTTCACAGATACGCAGTATTTT; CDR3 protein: CASSLVLAGEFTDTQYF
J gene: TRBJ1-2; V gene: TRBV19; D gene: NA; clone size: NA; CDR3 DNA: TGTGCCAGTAGTATCAGGGGTAACTATGGCTACACCTTC; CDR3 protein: CASSIRGNYGYTF
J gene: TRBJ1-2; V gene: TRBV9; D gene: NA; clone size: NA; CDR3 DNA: TGTGCCAGCAGCGACCCGGGAAGGGCCTATGGCTACACCTTC; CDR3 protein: CASSDPGRAYGYTF
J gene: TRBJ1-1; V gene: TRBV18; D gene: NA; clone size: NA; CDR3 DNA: TGTGCCAGCTCACCACCGGCGGGCGCTCTACAATGGGGAACTGAAGCTTTCTTT; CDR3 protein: CASSPPAGALQWGTEAFF
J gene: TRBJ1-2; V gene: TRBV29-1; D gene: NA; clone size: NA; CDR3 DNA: TGCAGCGTTTTCGGGGGGAGCGGCTATGGCTACACCTTC; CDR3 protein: CSVFGGSGYGYTF
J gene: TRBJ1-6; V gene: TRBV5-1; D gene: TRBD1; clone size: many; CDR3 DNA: TGCGCCAGCAGCTTGGCATCTGGGGCAGGGGGCGATTCACCCCTCCACTTT; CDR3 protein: CASSLASGAGGDSPLHF
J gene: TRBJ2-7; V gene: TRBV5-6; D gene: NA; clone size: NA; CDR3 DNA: TGTGCCAGCAGCCAAACGGGCGAGCAGTACTTC; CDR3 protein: CASSQTGEQYF
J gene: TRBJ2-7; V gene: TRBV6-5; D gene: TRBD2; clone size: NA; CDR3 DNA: TGTGCCACCCTACCACCGACTAGCGGGATCTACGAGCAGTACTTC; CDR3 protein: CATLPPTSGIYEQYF
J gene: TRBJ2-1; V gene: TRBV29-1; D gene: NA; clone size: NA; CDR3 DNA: TGCAGCGTTGGTCCCCTAGCGCCCTCGAACTACAATGAGCAGTTCTTC; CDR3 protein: CSVGPLAPSNYNEQFF
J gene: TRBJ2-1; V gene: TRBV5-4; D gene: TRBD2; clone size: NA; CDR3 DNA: TGTGCCAGCAGCTATTCTTTCCCCGGGAGGGTCTCCTACAATGAGCAGTTCTTC; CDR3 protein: CASSYSFPGRVSYNEQFF
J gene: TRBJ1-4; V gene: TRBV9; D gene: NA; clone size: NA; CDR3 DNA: TGTGCCAGCAGCGTAGCTACCGGGGGAACTAATGAAAAACTGTTTTTT; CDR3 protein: CASSVATGGTNEKLFF
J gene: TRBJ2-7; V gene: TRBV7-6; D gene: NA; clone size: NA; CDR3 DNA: TGTGCCAGCAGCTTAGCATCATACGGAGTATCCGAGCAGTACTTC; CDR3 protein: CASSLASYGVSEQYF
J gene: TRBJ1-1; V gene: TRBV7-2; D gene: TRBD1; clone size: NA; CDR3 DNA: TGTGCCAGCAGCTTGTTCCCGGGACAGGAAGATGAAGCTTTCTTT; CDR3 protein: CASSLFPGQEDEAFF
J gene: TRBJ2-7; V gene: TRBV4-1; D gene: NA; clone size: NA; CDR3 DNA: TGCGCCAGCAGCCAAGGGGGGCCCACTATTTACGAGCAGTACTTC; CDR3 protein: CASSQGGPTIYEQYF
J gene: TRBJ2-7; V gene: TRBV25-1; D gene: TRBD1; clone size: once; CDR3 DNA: TGTGCCAGCAGTGTCCGGGACAGGGCATCTTTCGCCGAGCAGTACTTC; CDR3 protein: CASSVRDRASFAEQYF
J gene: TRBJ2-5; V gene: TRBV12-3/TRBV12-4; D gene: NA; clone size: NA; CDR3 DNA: TGTGCCAGCAGTTTTAACAGCCTGAAGACCCAGTACTTC; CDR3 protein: CASSFNSLKTQYF
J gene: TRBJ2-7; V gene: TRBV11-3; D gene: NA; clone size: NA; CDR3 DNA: TGTGCCAGCAGCTTACATAGTAATTTACCCTACGAGCAGTACTTC; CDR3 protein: CASSLHSNLPYEQYF
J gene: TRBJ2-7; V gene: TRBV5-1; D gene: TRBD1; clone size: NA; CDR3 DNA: TGCGCCAGCAGCTTGGAACAGGGGTTTCCGTTTAACGAGCAGTACTTC; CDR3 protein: CASSLEQGFPFNEQYF